This T cell receptor beta chain was profiled in a study of CD8 T cells in Susac syndrome. RNA totalling about 0.45 to 1 ug underwent reverse transcription with random hexamers. TCRdb analysed the immunoSEQ multiplex PCR reads with MiXCR anew, one entry per CDR3 protein. The sample has about 210,000 distinct CDR3 sequences, 95% seen once. The CDR3 extends over 15 amino acids. V was clipped by 0 bases and J by 3 bases; unmatched bases: 2. Looked up from germline, CDR1 is GTSNPN and CDR2 is SVGIG (reference sequence). This clonotype was recorded only once. TCR beta sequencing was performed on blood CD8+ and CD4+ T cells. It was treatment-naive patients with stable or active relapsing-remitting disease who made up the multiple sclerosis controls. CD8+ and CD4+ T cells were negatively isolated; TEMRA cells were FACS-enriched.

This chain uses TRBV30 with TRBJ2-1; TRBD2 matches at 10 bases. The source material was CD4+ T cells from PBMCs. The sequence was obtained from a human donor with multiple sclerosis. The CDR3 region has the DNA TGTGCCTGGAGTGTGTCTAGCGGGAGCTACAATGAGCAGTTCTTC. Protein product: CAWSVSSGSYNEQFF.